This T cell receptor (beta chain) originates from a study of blood T cell repertoires in COVID-19. Study background: Researchers got acute and convalescent COVID-19 samples from the United States, Italy and Spain. The cDNA or gDNA used as material had been derived from T cells, B-cell-depleted T cells, or PBMCs.

A word on this clone: The junction departs from germline at one end; a sequencing error may be responsible.

Original processing notes: Using reference gene primer amplification, nucleated cell counts were estimated. Generated by immunoSEQ multiplex PCR, the TCRdb table keeps only in-frame clones and is missing some. Clone size and V and J calls were adopted from that table, with D and trimming inferred from the DNA. The sample yields about 90,000 clones, under 95% seen once. This CDR3 has 15 residues. CDR1 and CDR2 (germline): SGHNT, YENEEA. Sequencing was done on a sample of peripheral blood. The receptor comes from a human donor with active COVID-19. The donor label of this sample is uncertain. The V gene is TRBV11-3, the J gene TRBJ2-2; D might be TRBD1 (6 bases). The CDR3 loop is CASSLEGGNTGELFF. The CDR3, as DNA: TGTGCCAGCAGCCTAGAAGGGGGGAACACCGGGGAGCTGTTTTTT. The full variable domain, rest sourced from reference TRBV11-3 and TRBJ2-2, is EAGVVQSPRYKIIEKKQPVAFWCNPISGHNTLYWYLQNLGQGPELLIRYENEEAVDDSQLPKDRFSAERLKGVDSTLKIQPAELGDSAVYLCASSLEGGNTGELFFGEGSRLTVL.